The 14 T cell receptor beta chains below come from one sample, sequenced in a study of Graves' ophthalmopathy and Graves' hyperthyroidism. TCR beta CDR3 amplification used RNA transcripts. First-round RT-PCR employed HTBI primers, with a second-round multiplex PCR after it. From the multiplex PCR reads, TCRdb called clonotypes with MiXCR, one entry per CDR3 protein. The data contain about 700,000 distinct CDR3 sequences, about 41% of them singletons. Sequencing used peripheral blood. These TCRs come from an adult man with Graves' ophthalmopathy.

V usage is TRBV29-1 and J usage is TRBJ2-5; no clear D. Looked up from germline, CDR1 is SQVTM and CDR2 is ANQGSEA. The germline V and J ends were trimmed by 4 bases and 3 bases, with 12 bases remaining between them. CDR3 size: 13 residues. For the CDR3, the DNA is TGCAGCGTTGGTGATCTGGGCGAAGAGACCCAGTACTTC. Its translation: CSVGDLGEETQYF.

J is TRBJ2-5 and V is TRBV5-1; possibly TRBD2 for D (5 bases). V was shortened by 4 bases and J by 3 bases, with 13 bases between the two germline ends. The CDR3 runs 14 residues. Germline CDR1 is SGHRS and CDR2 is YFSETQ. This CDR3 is CASSQNRGKETQYF. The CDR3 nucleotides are TGCGCCAGCAGCCAAAACCGGGGTAAAGAGACCCAGTACTTC.

CDR3: CSARGGEGTQYF. The DNA for the CDR3 is TGCAGTGCTAGAGGGGGCGAAGGGACCCAGTACTTC. The chain links TRBV20-1 to TRBJ2-5; D might be TRBD1 (5 bases). CDR1 is DFQATT, CDR2 SNEGSKA, per germline (reference sequence). V shed 1 base and J shed 7 bases, with 10 bases lying between them. The CDR3 is 12 residues long.

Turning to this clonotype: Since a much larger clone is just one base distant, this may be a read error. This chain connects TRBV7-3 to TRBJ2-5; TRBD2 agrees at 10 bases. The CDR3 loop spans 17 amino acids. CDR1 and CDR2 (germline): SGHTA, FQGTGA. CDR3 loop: CASSSTGTSELQGTQYF. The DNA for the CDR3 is TGTGCCAGCAGCAGTACCGGGACTAGCGAGCTACAAGGGACCCAGTACTTC. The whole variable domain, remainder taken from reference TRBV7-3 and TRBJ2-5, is GAGVSQTPSNKVTEKGKYVELRCDPISGHTALYWYRQSLGQGPEFLIYFQGTGAADDSGLPNDRFFAVRPEGSVSTLKIQRTERGDSAVYLCASSSTGTSELQGTQYFGPGTRLLVL.

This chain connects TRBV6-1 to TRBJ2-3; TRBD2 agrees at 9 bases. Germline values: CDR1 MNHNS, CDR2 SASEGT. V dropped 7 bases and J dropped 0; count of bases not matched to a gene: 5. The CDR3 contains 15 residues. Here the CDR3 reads CASILAGGSTDTQYF. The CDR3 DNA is TGTGCCAGCATTCTGGCGGGAGGGAGCACAGATACGCAGTATTTT.

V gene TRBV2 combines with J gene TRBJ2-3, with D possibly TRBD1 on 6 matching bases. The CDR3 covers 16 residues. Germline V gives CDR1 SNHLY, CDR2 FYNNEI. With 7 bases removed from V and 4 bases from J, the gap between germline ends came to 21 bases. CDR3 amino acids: CASMGRDMRLADTQYF. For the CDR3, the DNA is TGTGCCAGCATGGGCCGGGACATGAGGCTGGCAGATACGCAGTATTTT.

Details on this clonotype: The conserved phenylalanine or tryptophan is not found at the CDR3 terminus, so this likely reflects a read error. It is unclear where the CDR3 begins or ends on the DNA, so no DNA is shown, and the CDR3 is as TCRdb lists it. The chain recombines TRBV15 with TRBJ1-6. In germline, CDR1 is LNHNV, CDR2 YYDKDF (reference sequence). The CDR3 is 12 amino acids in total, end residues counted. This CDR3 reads CATSRDQTAHHS.

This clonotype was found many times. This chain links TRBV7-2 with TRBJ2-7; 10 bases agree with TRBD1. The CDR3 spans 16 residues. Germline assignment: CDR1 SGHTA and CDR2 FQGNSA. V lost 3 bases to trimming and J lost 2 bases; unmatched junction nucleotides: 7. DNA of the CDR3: TGTGCCAGCAGCTTCATTCCGGGACAGGGGCCCTACGAGCAGTACTTC. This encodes CASSFIPGQGPYEQYF.

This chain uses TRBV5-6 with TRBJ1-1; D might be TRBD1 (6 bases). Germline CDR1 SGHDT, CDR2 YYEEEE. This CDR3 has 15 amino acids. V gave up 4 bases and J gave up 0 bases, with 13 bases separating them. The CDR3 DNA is TGTGCCAGCAGCGGGGGGCGAGGGATGAACACTGAAGCTTTCTTT. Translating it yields CASSGGRGMNTEAFF. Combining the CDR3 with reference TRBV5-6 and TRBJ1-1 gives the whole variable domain DAGVTQSPTHLIKTRGQQVTLRCSPKSGHDTVSWYQQALGQGPQFIFQYYEEEERQRGNFPDRFSGHQFPNYSSELNVNALLLGDSALYLCASSGGRGMNTEAFFGQGTRLTVV.

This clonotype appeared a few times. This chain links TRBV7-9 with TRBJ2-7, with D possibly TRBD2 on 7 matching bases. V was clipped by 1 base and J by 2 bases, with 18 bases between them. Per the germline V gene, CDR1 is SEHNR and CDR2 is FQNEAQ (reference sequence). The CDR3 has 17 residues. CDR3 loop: CASSLVVPGGATYEQYF. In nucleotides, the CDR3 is TGTGCCAGCAGCTTAGTGGTTCCGGGGGGCGCCACCTACGAGCAGTACTTC.

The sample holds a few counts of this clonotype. The CDR3 here is CASSLGHKETQHF. CDR3 nucleotides: TGTGCCAGCAGCTTAGGCCATAAGGAGACCCAGCATTTT. V and J are TRBV7-8 and TRBJ1-5; D gene ambiguous. The CDR3 is 13 residues long. Germline lookup yields CDR1 SGHVS and CDR2 FQNEAQ. V was trimmed by 1 base and J by 11 bases, leaving 12 bases between them. The entire variable domain, with the rest obtained from reference TRBV7-8 and TRBJ1-5, is as follows: GAGVSQSPRYKVAKRGQDVALRCDPISGHVSLFWYQQALGQGPEFLTYFQNEAQLDKSGLPSDRFFAERPEGSVSTLKIQRTQQEDSAVYLCASSLGHKETQHFGDGTRLSIL.

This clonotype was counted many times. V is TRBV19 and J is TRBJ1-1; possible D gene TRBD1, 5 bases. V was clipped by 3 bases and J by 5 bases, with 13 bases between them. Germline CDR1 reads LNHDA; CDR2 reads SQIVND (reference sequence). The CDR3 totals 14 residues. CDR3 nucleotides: TGTGCCAGTAGTATGTGGCGGGGGGGAACTGAAGCTTTCTTT. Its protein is CASSMWRGGTEAFF.

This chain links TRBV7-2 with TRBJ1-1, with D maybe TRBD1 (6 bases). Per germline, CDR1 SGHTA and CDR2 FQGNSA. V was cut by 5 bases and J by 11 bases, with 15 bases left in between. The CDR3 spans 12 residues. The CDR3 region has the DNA TGTGCCAGCAGCCAGGGGCAGGCCAAGGCTTTCTTT. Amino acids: CASSQGQAKAFF.

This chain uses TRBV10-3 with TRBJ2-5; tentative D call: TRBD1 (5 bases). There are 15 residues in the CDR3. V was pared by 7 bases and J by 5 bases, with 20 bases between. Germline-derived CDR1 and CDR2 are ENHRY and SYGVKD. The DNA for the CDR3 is TGTGCCATCAATTCGAGACAGCGTCTCGAGGAGACCCAGTACTTC. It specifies CAINSRQRLEETQYF.